This T cell receptor beta chain was observed in a study of blood T cells in healthy people across ages. Overall study findings and caveats: No conclusive comparison of naive versus antigen-experienced cells was possible with unsorted PBMCs.

The use of a sample-barcoded 5' primer and a J-beta primer mix characterized a second PCR of roughly 6 to 11 cycles. TCRdb analysed the 5' RACE reads with MiXCR anew, one entry per CDR3 protein. The sample has roughly 800,000 distinct CDR3 sequences; about three fifths are singletons. The CDR3 loop spans 16 amino acids. V gave up 7 bases and J gave up 2 bases, with 19 bases separating them. The individuals who served as donors were healthy Caucasians living in Russia, aged roughly 6 to 100. Note on this clonotype: The target antigen is unknown.

Source material: blood. The chain joins TRBV12-3 or TRBV12-4 to TRBJ2-3, with a weak D call TRBD2 (5 bases). The TCR sequence derives from a man aged 25-45 years in good health. CDR3 sequence: CASTPNGVGLTDTQYF. CDR3 coding DNA: TGTGCCAGCACCCCGAACGGGGTCGGGCTCACAGATACGCAGTATTTT.